A selection of T cell receptor beta chains follows, all from one sample in a study of CD8 T cells in ankylosing spondylitis. One entry per CDR3 protein results from TCRdb running MiXCR on the 5' RACE reads. The data hold 700,000 to 1,000,000 distinct CDR3 sequences, with approximately 12% observed a single time. The sequencing sample was made of blood, either unsorted or a sorted T cell fraction (not recorded which). These receptors all come from a male donor with ankylosing spondylitis. Both conserved end residues are part of each CDR3. Fields, in order: D gene, V gene, J gene, clone size, CDR3 protein, CDR3 DNA. The D gene is left open where the match is weak. Not every row has a clone size; where given, it reads once, few, many or a size class.

>TRBD2|TRBV6-1|TRBJ2-3|.
CASSRGPSGVTDTQYF
TGTGCCAGCAGCCGGGGACCTAGCGGGGTAACAGATACGCAGTATTTT
>.|TRBV5-5|TRBJ2-7|.
CASSSGHLYRAEQYF
TGTGCCAGCAGCTCGGGGCACCTTTACAGGGCCGAGCAGTACTTC
>.|TRBV5-1|TRBJ1-2|few
CASSLGQTFPGGYTF
TGCGCCAGCAGCTTGGGACAGACTTTTCCGGGTGGCTACACCTTC
>TRBD1|TRBV6-5|TRBJ2-7|.
CASSYSHRQGYEQYF
TGTGCCAGCAGTTACTCCCACCGACAGGGTTACGAGCAGTACTTC
>.|TRBV5-1|TRBJ1-4|few
CASSFGTPGEKLFF
TGCGCCAGCAGCTTTGGGACCCCTGGTGAAAAACTGTTTTTT
>TRBD1|TRBV20-1|TRBJ2-7|.
CSAMNRGDEQYF
TGCAGTGCTATGAACAGGGGGGACGAGCAGTACTTC
>.|TRBV20-1|TRBJ1-1|.
CSASRVPGNTEAFF
TGCAGTGCTAGTAGGGTCCCCGGGAACACTGAAGCTTTCTTT
>TRBD2|TRBV7-2|TRBJ2-1|.
CASSSARGDYNEQFF
TGTGCCAGCAGCTCCGCGCGGGGGGACTACAATGAGCAGTTCTTC
>TRBD1|TRBV20-1|TRBJ2-7|few
CSATFRQGYEQYF
TGCAGTGCTACCTTTAGACAGGGCTACGAGCAGTACTTC
>TRBD2|TRBV9|TRBJ2-5|.
CASSVDSGTNQETQYF
TGTGCCAGCAGCGTAGATAGCGGGACAAACCAAGAGACCCAGTACTTC
>.|TRBV29-1|TRBJ1-2|few
CSVERDLDYGYTF
TGCAGCGTTGAGAGGGACTTAGACTATGGCTACACCTTC
>.|TRBV11-2|TRBJ2-3|few
CASSLDRAGHSTDTQYF
TGTGCCAGCAGCTTAGACCGGGCAGGGCACAGCACAGATACGCAGTATTTT
>TRBD2|TRBV29-1|TRBJ2-5|many
CSVSSGGETQYF
TGCAGCGTATCAAGCGGGGGCGAGACCCAGTACTTC
>TRBD1|TRBV7-9|TRBJ2-1|.
CASSLPTGSYNEQFF
TGTGCCAGCAGCTTACCGACAGGGAGCTACAATGAGCAGTTCTTC
>.|TRBV12-3/TRBV12-4|TRBJ2-7|many
CASSLAGDSAYEQYF
TGTGCCAGCAGTTTAGCCGGGGACTCAGCCTACGAGCAGTACTTC
>TRBD1|TRBV7-3|TRBJ1-1|few
CASSFQQGTEAFF
TGTGCCAGCAGCTTCCAACAGGGGACTGAAGCTTTCTTT
>.|TRBV6-5|TRBJ1-5|.
CASGWQGAQPQHF
TGTGCCAGCGGTTGGCAGGGTGCTCAGCCCCAGCATTTT
>.|TRBV20-1|TRBJ2-5|few
CSASLRAETQYF
TGCAGTGCTAGTCTCAGGGCGGAGACCCAGTACTTC
>.|TRBV20-1|TRBJ1-5|many
CSARRPNQPQHF
TGCAGTGCTAGGAGGCCTAATCAGCCCCAGCATTTT
>.|TRBV5-1|TRBJ2-7|many
CASSYNQYEQYF
TGCGCCAGCAGCTACAACCAGTACGAGCAGTACTTC
>.|TRBV12-3/TRBV12-4|TRBJ2-7|many
CASSPSLYEQYF
TGTGCCAGCAGTCCCTCCCTCTACGAGCAGTACTTC
>.|TRBV7-9|TRBJ1-1|few
CASSLATTVRRDEAFF
TGTGCCAGCAGCTTAGCGACCACTGTCAGACGGGATGAAGCTTTCTTT
>.|TRBV10-3|TRBJ1-3|few
CAIGNRDLNTIYF
TGTGCCATCGGAAACAGGGATCTGAACACCATATATTTT
>.|TRBV4-3|TRBJ2-1|.
CASSQTWSSYNEQFF
TGCGCCAGCAGCCAGACATGGAGCTCCTACAATGAGCAGTTCTTC
>TRBD1|TRBV4-3|TRBJ1-1|many
CASSQAFRGSDTEAFF
TGCGCCAGCAGCCAAGCCTTCAGGGGGTCTGATACTGAAGCTTTCTTT
>.|TRBV28|TRBJ2-1|.
CASSSGAGDPYNEQFF
TGTGCCAGCAGTTCAGGGGCGGGGGACCCTTACAATGAGCAGTTCTTC
>.|TRBV15|TRBJ1-4|.
CATSTWSLGGEEEKLFF
TGTGCCACCAGCACCTGGTCTTTGGGAGGCGAGGAAGAAAAACTGTTTTTT
>.|TRBV3-1|TRBJ1-6|.
CASSQEPSSPLHF
TGTGCCAGCAGCCAAGAACCTAGTTCACCCCTCCACTTT
>.|TRBV15|TRBJ2-1|.
CATSRDGGTYNEQFF
TGTGCCACCAGCAGAGATGGGGGGACTTACAATGAGCAGTTCTTC
>TRBD1|TRBV11-2|TRBJ2-7|.
CANSSQGGHYEQYF
TGTGCCAACAGCTCACAGGGGGGTCACTACGAGCAGTACTTC
>.|TRBV4-2|TRBJ2-4|few
CASSQDGPLAKNIQYF
TGTGCCAGCAGTCAAGACGGACCTCTAGCCAAAAACATTCAGTACTTC
>TRBD2|TRBV10-3|TRBJ2-7|few
CAISEGGRTHYEQYF
TGTGCCATCAGTGAAGGCGGGAGGACACACTACGAGCAGTACTTC
>TRBD2|TRBV28|TRBJ2-1|.
CASSLPGGGNEQFF
TGTGCCAGCAGTTTACCGGGGGGAGGCAATGAGCAGTTCTTC
>.|TRBV28|TRBJ2-7|few
CASSLGPLWVSYEQYF
TGTGCCAGCAGTTTAGGTCCACTATGGGTTTCCTACGAGCAGTACTTC
>.|TRBV30|TRBJ1-1|few
CAWRRLSGTEAFF
TGTGCCTGGAGGCGATTAAGCGGCACTGAAGCTTTCTTT
>.|TRBV12-3/TRBV12-4|TRBJ2-2|.
CASSLFRRVKNGELFF
TGTGCCAGCAGTCTCTTTCGGAGGGTAAAAAACGGGGAGCTGTTTTTT
>.|TRBV18|TRBJ2-3|few
CASSPRSGQPGTQYF
TGTGCCAGCTCACCACGGAGTGGCCAGCCTGGTACGCAGTATTTT
>.|TRBV10-3|TRBJ2-7|few
CAISESGNTYEQYF
TGTGCCATCAGTGAGTCAGGGAATACTTACGAGCAGTACTTC
>.|TRBV7-3|TRBJ2-2|.
CASSSPPNTGELFF
TGTGCCAGCAGCTCCCCTCCGAACACCGGGGAGCTGTTTTTT
>TRBD1|TRBV12-3/TRBV12-4|TRBJ2-1|.
CASSLRDRVINEQFF
TGTGCCAGCAGTTTACGGGACAGGGTCATCAATGAGCAGTTCTTC
>.|TRBV6-1|TRBJ2-7|.
CASSHAAGLGQPPYEQYF
TGTGCCAGCAGTCACGCGGCAGGGTTGGGTCAACCCCCCTACGAGCAGTACTTC
>.|TRBV29-1|TRBJ2-7|many
CSVYRDYEQYF
TGCAGCGTCTACAGGGATTACGAGCAGTACTTC
>.|TRBV7-2|TRBJ1-2|many
CASSQTGSNYGYTF
TGTGCCAGCAGCCAGACAGGTTCTAACTATGGCTACACCTTC
>TRBD1|TRBV12-3/TRBV12-4|TRBJ2-7|.
CASSSQGANSYEQYF
TGTGCCAGCAGTTCCCAGGGGGCTAACTCCTACGAGCAGTACTTC
>.|TRBV5-1|TRBJ1-2|many
CASSSDTYGYTF
TGCGCCAGCAGCTCGGACACTTATGGCTACACCTTC
>.|TRBV15|TRBJ2-1|many
CATSRDPRIHEQFF
TGTGCCACCAGCAGAGATCCTAGGATCCATGAGCAGTTCTTC
>TRBD1|TRBV7-3|TRBJ2-5|.
CASSNRTGRETQYF
TGTGCCAGCAGCAACAGGACAGGGCGTGAGACCCAGTACTTC
>.|TRBV12-3/TRBV12-4|TRBJ2-5|many
CASSFSSLGETQYF
TGTGCCAGCAGTTTCAGTTCCCTTGGAGAGACCCAGTACTTC